The rows below give T cell receptor beta chains drawn from one sample of a study of response to subunit inactivated influenza vaccine. TCRdb independently ran MiXCR on the RT-PCR reads; one entry per CDR3 protein. The sample lists some 850,000 distinct CDR3 sequences; around 20% were seen once. The sequences come from PBMCs from blood, collected about 5 days after vaccination. These receptors all stem from a man aged 50-59 years who received an inactivated influenza vaccine. Both conserved end residues are part of each CDR3. A D gene is named only where the DNA matches it firmly. Clone size is stated in some rows and not others, as once, few, many or a class when expanded.

d_call,v_call,j_call,clone_size,cdr3_aa,cdr3_nt
TRBD2,TRBV6-2/TRBV6-3,TRBJ2-1,-,CASSHSGRASNEQFF,TGTGCCAGCAGCCATAGCGGGAGGGCCAGCAATGAGCAGTTCTTC
-,TRBV9,TRBJ2-3,many,CASSVSSRAQTTDTQYF,TGTGCCAGCAGCGTATCATCGCGGGCCCAAACCACAGATACGCAGTATTTT
TRBD1,TRBV5-6,TRBJ2-1,many,CASSLTSGQRSSYNEQFF,TGTGCCAGCAGCTTGACCTCGGGACAGCGGAGCTCCTACAATGAGCAGTTCTTC
-,TRBV20-1,TRBJ2-5,-,CSATYAGVQETQYF,TGCAGTGCTACCTACGCCGGAGTCCAAGAGACCCAGTACTTC
-,TRBV2,TRBJ2-1,-,CASGSARNNEQFF,TGTGCCAGCGGGTCGGCAAGAAACAATGAGCAGTTCTTC
-,TRBV28,TRBJ2-7,-,CASSPSGTLGYEQYF,TGTGCCAGCAGCCCTTCCGGGACGTTGGGGTACGAGCAGTACTTC
-,TRBV20-1,TRBJ2-7,-,CSATYASGAYEQYF,TGCAGTGCTACATACGCTTCAGGCGCTTACGAGCAGTACTTC
-,TRBV4-3,TRBJ2-7,many,CASSQDFGAFPYEQYF,TGCGCCAGCAGCCAAGATTTTGGGGCCTTTCCCTACGAGCAGTACTTC
-,TRBV20-1,TRBJ2-3,few,CSASFRGDGTDTQYF,TGCAGTGCTAGCTTTCGAGGGGATGGCACAGATACGCAGTATTTT
-,TRBV5-1,TRBJ2-3,-,CASSRAAASGDTQYF,TGCGCCAGCAGCCGGGCGGCGGCGAGTGGGGATACGCAGTATTTT
-,TRBV9,TRBJ2-3,-,CASSPGVPDTQYF,TGTGCCAGCAGCCCCGGGGTCCCAGATACGCAGTATTTT
-,TRBV4-3,TRBJ1-6,-,CASSSQGSASPLHF,TGCGCCAGCAGCTCGCAGGGTTCGGCCTCACCCCTCCACTTT
TRBD1,TRBV12-3/TRBV12-4,TRBJ1-1,many,CASSSSGGEAFF,TGTGCCAGCAGTTCCTCAGGGGGAGAAGCTTTCTTT
TRBD1,TRBV6-1,TRBJ1-1,few,CAISEAVGTGGSTEAFF,TGTGCCATCAGTGAAGCCGTAGGGACAGGGGGGTCCACTGAAGCTTTCTTT
-,TRBV3-1,TRBJ1-1,few,CASSHPKNTEAFF,TGTGCCAGCAGCCATCCCAAGAACACTGAAGCTTTCTTT
-,TRBV6-1,TRBJ2-7,few,CASSEVAAFYEQYF,TGTGCCAGCAGTGAAGTAGCGGCTTTCTACGAGCAGTACTTC
TRBD1,TRBV5-1,TRBJ2-1,-,CASRSGTGVSNEQFF,TGCGCCAGCAGGAGCGGGACAGGGGTGTCCAATGAGCAGTTCTTC
-,TRBV9,TRBJ1-3,-,CASSVGGARSSGNTIYF,TGTGCCAGCAGCGTAGGAGGGGCACGAAGCTCTGGAAACACCATATATTTT
TRBD2,TRBV6-1,TRBJ2-2,-,CASRRSGGANTGELFF,TGTGCCAGCAGACGTAGCGGGGGGGCGAACACCGGGGAGCTGTTTTTT
TRBD1,TRBV2,TRBJ1-2,-,CASSDRTGGANGYTF,TGTGCCAGCAGTGATAGGACAGGGGGCGCGAATGGCTACACCTTC
-,TRBV6-2/TRBV6-3,TRBJ2-7,-,CASSYHSDIAYEQYF,TGTGCCAGCAGTTACCACTCGGACATAGCCTACGAGCAGTACTTC
-,TRBV7-2,TRBJ1-2,many,CASSFQGSYGYTF,TGTGCCAGCAGCTTCCAGGGCTCCTATGGCTACACCTTC